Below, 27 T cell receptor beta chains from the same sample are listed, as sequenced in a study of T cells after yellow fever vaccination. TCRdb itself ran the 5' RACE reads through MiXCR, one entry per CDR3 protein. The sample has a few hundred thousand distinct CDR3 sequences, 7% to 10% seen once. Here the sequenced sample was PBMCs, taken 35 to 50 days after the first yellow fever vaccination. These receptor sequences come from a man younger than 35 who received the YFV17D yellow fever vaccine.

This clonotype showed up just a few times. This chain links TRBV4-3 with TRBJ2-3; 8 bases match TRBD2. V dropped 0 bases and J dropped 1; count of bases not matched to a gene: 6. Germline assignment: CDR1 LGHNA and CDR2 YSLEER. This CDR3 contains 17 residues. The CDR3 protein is CASSQDNPAGGTDTQYF. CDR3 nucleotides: TGCGCCAGCAGCCAAGACAACCCAGCGGGGGGCACAGATACGCAGTATTTT.

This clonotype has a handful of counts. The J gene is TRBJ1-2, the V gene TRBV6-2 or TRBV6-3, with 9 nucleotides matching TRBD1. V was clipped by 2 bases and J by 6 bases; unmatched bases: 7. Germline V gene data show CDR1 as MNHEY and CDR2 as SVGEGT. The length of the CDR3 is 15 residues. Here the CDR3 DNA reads TGTGCCAGCAGTTACCACGGGACAGGGATCGATGGCTACACCTTC. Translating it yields CASSYHGTGIDGYTF.

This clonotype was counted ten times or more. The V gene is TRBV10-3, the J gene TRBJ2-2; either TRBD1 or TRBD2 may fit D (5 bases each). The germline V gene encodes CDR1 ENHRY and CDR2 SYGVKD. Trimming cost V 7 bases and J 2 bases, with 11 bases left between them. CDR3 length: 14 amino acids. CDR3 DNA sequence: TGTGCCATCAAGGCCGGGGCCAACACCGGGGAGCTGTTTTTT. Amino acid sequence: CAIKAGANTGELFF.

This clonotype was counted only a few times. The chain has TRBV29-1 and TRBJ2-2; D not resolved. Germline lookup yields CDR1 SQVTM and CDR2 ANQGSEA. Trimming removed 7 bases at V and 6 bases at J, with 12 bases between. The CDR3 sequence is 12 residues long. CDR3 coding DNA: TGCAGCGCCTGGGTGGGTTCCGGGGAGCTGTTTTTT. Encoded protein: CSAWVGSGELFF.

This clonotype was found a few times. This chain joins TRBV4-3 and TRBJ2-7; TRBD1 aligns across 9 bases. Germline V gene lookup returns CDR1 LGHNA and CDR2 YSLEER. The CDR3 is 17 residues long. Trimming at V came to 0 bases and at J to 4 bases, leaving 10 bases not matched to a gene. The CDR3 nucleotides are TGCGCCAGCAGCCAAGACGCCTTGGGGACAGGGCATTACGAGCAGTACTTC. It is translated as CASSQDALGTGHYEQYF.

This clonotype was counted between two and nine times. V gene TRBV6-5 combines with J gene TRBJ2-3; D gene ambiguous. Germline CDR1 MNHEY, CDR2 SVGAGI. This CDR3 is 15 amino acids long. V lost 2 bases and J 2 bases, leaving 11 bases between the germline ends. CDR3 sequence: CASSYATPATDTQYF. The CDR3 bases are TGTGCCAGCAGTTACGCTACCCCCGCCACAGATACGCAGTATTTT.

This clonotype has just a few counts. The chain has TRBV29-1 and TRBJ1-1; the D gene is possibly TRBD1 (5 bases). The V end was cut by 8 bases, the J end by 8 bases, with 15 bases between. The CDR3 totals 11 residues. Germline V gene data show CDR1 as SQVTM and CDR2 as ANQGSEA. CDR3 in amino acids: CSNAVEGEAFF. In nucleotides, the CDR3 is TGCAGCAATGCGGTCGAGGGGGAAGCTTTCTTT.

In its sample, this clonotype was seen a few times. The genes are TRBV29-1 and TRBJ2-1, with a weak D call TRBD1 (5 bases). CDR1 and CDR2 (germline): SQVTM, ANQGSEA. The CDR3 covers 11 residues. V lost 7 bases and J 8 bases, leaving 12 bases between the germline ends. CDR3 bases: TGCAGCGCCCAGGGCCGGGATGAGCAGTTCTTC. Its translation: CSAQGRDEQFF.

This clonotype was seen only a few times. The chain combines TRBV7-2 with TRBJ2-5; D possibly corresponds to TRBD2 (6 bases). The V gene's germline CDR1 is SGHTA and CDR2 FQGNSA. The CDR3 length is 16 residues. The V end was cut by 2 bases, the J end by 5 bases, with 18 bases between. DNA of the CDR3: TGTGCCAGCAGCTTACCATTTGGGGGGAGTAGGGAGACCCAGTACTTC. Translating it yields CASSLPFGGSRETQYF.

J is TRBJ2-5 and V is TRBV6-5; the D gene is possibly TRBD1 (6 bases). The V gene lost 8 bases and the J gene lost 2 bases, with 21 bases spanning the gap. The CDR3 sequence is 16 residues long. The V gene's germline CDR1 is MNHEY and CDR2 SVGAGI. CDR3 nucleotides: TGTGCCAGCGTACTTGGTCAGGGGAACGGTCAAGAGACCCAGTACTTC. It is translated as CASVLGQGNGQETQYF.

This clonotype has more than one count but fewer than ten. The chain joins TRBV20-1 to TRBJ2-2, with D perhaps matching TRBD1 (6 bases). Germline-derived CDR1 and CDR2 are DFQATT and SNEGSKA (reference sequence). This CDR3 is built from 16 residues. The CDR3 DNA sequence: TGCTGCGCTAGAGATTGGGCAGGGGACAACACCGGGGAGCTGTTTTTT. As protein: CCARDWAGDNTGELFF.

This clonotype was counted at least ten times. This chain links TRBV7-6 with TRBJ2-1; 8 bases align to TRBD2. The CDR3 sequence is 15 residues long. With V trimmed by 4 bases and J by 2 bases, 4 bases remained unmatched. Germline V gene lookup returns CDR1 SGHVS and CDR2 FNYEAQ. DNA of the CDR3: TGTGCCAGCAGCTACGGGGGGGCCGCCTACAATGAGCAGTTCTTC. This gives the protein CASSYGGAAYNEQFF.

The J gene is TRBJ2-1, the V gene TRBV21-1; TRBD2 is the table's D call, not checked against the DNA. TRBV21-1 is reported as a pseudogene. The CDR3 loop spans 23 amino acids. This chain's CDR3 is CASTTGGYPAGLAGASSYNEQFF. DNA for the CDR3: TGTGCCAGCACGACAGGGGGCTATCCTGCTGGACTAGCGGGGGCCAGCTCCTACAATGAGCAGTTCTTC.

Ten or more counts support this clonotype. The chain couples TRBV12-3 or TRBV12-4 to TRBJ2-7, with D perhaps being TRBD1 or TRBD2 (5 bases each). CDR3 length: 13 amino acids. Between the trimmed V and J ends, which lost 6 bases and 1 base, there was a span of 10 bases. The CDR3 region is CASSLGVSYEQYF. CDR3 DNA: TGTGCCAGCAGCTTGGGGGTGTCCTACGAGCAGTACTTC.

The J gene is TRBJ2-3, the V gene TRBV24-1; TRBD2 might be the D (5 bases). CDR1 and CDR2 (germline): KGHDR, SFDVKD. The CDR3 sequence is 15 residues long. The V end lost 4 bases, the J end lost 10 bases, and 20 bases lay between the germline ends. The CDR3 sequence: CATSDTSEIGIAQYF. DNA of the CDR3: TGTGCCACCAGTGACACCTCAGAAATCGGGATTGCGCAGTATTTT.

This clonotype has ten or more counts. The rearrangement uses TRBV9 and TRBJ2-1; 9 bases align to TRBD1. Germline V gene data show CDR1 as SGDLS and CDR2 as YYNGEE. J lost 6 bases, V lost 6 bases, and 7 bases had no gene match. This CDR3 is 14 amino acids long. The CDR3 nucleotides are TGTGCCAGCACGACAGGGGGGGCTACCAATGAGCAGTTCTTC. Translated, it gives CASTTGGATNEQFF.

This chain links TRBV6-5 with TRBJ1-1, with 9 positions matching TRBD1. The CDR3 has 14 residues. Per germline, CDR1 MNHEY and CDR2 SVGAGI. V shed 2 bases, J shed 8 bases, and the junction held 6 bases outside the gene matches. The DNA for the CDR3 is TGTGCCAGCAGTTACGGACAGGGGAGGGGGGAAGCTTTCTTT. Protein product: CASSYGQGRGEAFF.

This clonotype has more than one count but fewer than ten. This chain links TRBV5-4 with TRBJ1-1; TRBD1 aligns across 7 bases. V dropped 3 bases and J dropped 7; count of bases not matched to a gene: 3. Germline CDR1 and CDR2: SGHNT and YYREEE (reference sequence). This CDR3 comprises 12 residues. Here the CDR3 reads CASSWTGREAFF. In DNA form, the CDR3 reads TGTGCCAGCAGCTGGACAGGCCGTGAAGCTTTCTTT.

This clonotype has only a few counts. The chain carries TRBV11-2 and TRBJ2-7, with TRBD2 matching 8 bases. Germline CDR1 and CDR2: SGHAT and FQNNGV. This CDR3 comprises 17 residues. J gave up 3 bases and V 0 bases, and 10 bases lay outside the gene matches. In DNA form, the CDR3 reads TGTGCCAGCAGCTTAGATGGACTAGCAACGCACTACTACGAGCAGTACTTC. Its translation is CASSLDGLATHYYEQYF.

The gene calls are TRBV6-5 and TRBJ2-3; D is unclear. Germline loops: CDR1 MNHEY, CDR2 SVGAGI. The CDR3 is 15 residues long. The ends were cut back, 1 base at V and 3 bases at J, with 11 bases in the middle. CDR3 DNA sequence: TGTGCCAGCAGTTACTGGCCAGGTCGGACAGATACGCAGTATTTT. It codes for CASSYWPGRTDTQYF.

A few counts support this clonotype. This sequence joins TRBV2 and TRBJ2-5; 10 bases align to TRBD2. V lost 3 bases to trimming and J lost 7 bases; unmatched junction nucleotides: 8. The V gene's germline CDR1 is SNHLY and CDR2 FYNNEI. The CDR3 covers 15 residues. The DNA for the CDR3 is TGTGCCAGCAGTGACAAGCGGGGGGGCCCCCTGACCCAGTACTTC. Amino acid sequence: CASSDKRGGPLTQYF.

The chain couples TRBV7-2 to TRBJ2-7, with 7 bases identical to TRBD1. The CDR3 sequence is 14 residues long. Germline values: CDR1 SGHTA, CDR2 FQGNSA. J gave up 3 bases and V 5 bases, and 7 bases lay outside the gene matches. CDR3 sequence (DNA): TGTGCCAGCAGCGCATCGGGACAGCGCTACGAGCAGTACTTC. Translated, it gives CASSASGQRYEQYF.

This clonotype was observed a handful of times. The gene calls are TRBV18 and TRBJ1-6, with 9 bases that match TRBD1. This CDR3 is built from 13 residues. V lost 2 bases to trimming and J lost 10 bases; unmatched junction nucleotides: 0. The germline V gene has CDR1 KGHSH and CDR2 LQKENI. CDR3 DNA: TGTGCCAGCTCACCAGGGACAGGGTCACCCCTCCACTTT. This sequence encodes CASSPGTGSPLHF.

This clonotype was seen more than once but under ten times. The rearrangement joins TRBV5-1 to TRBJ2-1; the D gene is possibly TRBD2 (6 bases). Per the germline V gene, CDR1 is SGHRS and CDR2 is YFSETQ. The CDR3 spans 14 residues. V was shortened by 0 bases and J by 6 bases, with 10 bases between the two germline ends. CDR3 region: CASSLDWGGNEQFF. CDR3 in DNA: TGCGCCAGCAGCTTGGACTGGGGAGGCAATGAGCAGTTCTTC.

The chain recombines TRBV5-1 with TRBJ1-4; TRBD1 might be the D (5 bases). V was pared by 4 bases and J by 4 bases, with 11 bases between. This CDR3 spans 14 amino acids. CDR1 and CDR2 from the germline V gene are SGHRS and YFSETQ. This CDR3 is CASSQRQLNEKLFF. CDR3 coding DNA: TGCGCCAGCAGCCAACGACAGCTTAATGAAAAACTGTTTTTT.

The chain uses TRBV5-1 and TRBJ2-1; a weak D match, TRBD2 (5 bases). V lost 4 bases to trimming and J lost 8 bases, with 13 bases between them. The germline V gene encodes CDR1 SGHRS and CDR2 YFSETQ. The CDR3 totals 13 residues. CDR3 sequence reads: CASSTDSSDEQFF. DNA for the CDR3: TGCGCCAGCAGCACGGACTCTTCAGATGAGCAGTTCTTC.

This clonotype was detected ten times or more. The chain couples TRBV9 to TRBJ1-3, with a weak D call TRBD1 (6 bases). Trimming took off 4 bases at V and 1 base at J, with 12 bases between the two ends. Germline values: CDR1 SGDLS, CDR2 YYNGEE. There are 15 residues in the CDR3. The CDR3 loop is CASSSQGISGNTIYF. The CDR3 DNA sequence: TGTGCCAGCAGCTCGCAGGGGATTTCTGGAAACACCATATATTTT.